This TCR beta chain was recovered during a study of cytomegalovirus exposure and HLA in healthy donors. This clone has just a few counts. Its specificity is not known. The PCR ran on 60 Vbeta and 13 Jbeta primers. Measured with immunoSEQ multiplex PCR; TCRdb has only the in-frame clones, and not every one. The sample lists fewer than 250,000 clones, 75% to 80% occurring once. Study-level findings and limits: In a later analysis, TCR association rates varied by HLA locus: DRB1 most, HLA-C fewest.

Per the germline V gene, CDR1 is SGHTA and CDR2 is FQGNSA. Germline trimming cut 5 bases from V and 6 bases from J; bases unmatched to any gene: 3. The CDR3 has 15 residues. Donors were nominally healthy when sampled, though unrecorded immune exposures were likely. J is TRBJ2-1 and V is TRBV7-2, with 14 positions matching TRBD2. Sequenced: PBMCs. The clonotype was recovered from a male donor in good health and CMV-seronegative. The CDR3 nucleotides are TGTGCCAGCAGCAAGACTAGCGGGGGGGCCAATGAGCAGTTCTTC. Translation gives CASSKTSGGANEQFF.